A selection of T cell receptor beta chains follows, all from one sample in a study of T-cell reconstitution after alpha-beta-depleted transplantation in children. In TCRdb, the PCR reads were re-called with MiXCR into one record per CDR3 protein. The sample holds around 300,000 distinct CDR3 sequences; about 7.3% are singletons and the top ten take 9.1%. Specimen: peripheral blood, collected 360 days after TCRalphabeta/CD19-depleted stem cell transplant. The source of these receptors is a female patient aged 2-9 years who had a stem cell transplant for Fanconi anemia, so the T cells may come from the graft donor. Both conserved end residues are trimmed from each CDR3. Fields, in order: J gene, clone size, V gene, CDR3 protein. Size is omitted from some rows. Given values are once, few, many or a class for expanded clones.

TRBJ1-1,.,TRBV27,ASAIGTNTEAF
TRBJ1-3,few,TRBV6-1,ASSDVRGSSGNTIY
TRBJ1-2,few,TRBV20-1,SVVDRAKGYGYT
TRBJ1-1,many,TRBV7-8,ASSLAGPGATEAF
TRBJ2-1,many,TRBV5-6,ASSWRRTGGDEQF
TRBJ2-1,many,TRBV20-1,SATRTSRNEQF
TRBJ2-1,.,TRBV21-1,ASSPPRSAGDNNEQF
TRBJ2-2,.,TRBV9,ASSVATRGGGGTGELF
TRBJ2-7,.,TRBV14,ASSQEGQGRGEQY
TRBJ2-4,many,TRBV29-1,SVDRLAKNIQY
TRBJ2-7,.,TRBV14,ASSQMIGYEQY
TRBJ2-4,many,TRBV29-1,SVVGGAIGIDKHIQY
TRBJ2-1,many,TRBV27,ASSLNSGGPHNEQF
TRBJ2-7,few,TRBV5-5,ASSWPGAYEQY
TRBJ2-1,many,TRBV28,ASSLTTSNNEQF
TRBJ2-1,.,TRBV7-8,ASSSPTGESGNEQF
TRBJ1-2,many,TRBV12-3/TRBV12-4,ASSFRDRDGYT
TRBJ2-7,many,TRBV12-3/TRBV12-4,ASSFGSVTN
TRBJ1-4,.,TRBV5-1,ASSPGILNEKLF
TRBJ2-6,.,TRBV4-1,ASSQDGRARGFSGANVLT
TRBJ1-3,many,TRBV12-3/TRBV12-4,ASRLRESSGNTIY
TRBJ2-7,.,TRBV7-9,ASSSPATGREQY
TRBJ2-2,few,TRBV4-3,ASRAGTGLGRGELF
TRBJ2-7,.,TRBV5-4,ASSSRRPGRDYEQY
TRBJ2-2,.,TRBV19,ASTWDLNTGELF
TRBJ2-7,many,TRBV20-1,SATLAGALYEQY
TRBJ2-3,.,TRBV5-6,ASSSLPIAGRTDTQY
TRBJ2-3,many,TRBV7-2,ASSVSGRAPDTQY
TRBJ2-3,many,TRBV6-2/TRBV6-3,ASSPGTSGGTFTDTQY
TRBJ1-4,many,TRBV29-1,SVEGGGTNEKLF
TRBJ1-1,once,TRBV7-6,ASSQQGAEAF
TRBJ2-5,many,TRBV5-1,ASKKLVAGEETQY
TRBJ2-3,many,TRBV20-1,SARDGADTQY
TRBJ2-3,.,TRBV7-9,ASSGGPSTDAQY
TRBJ2-1,few,TRBV7-3,ASSSTSAGRSYNEQF
TRBJ2-2,many,TRBV20-1,SARDLGRFTGELF
TRBJ1-4,.,TRBV5-6,ASSLVGTGDEKLF
TRBJ1-2,.,TRBV4-3,ASSRETSAGYT
TRBJ2-1,.,TRBV6-1,ASKDMTGFPYNEQF
TRBJ1-1,many,TRBV10-3,AISSTDREAF
TRBJ2-2,.,TRBV12-3/TRBV12-4,ASSPDLVTGGTGELF